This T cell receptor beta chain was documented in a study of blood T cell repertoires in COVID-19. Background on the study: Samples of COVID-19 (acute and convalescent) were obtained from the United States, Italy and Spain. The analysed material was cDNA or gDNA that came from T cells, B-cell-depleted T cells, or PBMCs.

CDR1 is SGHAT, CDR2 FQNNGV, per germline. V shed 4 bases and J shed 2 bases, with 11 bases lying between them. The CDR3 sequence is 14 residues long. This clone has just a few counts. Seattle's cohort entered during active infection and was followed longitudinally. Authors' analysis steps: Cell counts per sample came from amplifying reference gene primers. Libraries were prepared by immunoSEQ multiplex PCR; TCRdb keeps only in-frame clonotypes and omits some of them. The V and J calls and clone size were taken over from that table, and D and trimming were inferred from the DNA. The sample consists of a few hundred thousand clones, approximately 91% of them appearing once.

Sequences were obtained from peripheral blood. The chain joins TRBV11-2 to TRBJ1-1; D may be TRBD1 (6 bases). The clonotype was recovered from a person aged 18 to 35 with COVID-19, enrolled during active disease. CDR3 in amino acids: CASSWTVRNTEAFF. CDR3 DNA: TGTGCCAGCAGCTGGACAGTACGAAACACTGAAGCTTTCTTT.